Shown below are 16 T cell receptor beta chains from a single sample sequenced in a study of control samples from healthy donors and cancer patients. Using immunoSEQ multiplex PCR, the repertoire was profiled, and TCRdb retains in-frame clones only, with some absent. The table has more than 150,000 clones, 85% to 95% seen once. The sample comprised blood. Every receptor here comes from a man aged 45 to 65 in good health.

This chain links TRBV27 with TRBJ1-2; TRBD1 aligns across 9 bases. This CDR3 has 13 residues. Trimming cost V 6 bases and J 5 bases; bases outside gene matches: 4. CDR1 MNHEY and CDR2 SMNVEV come from the germline V gene (reference sequence). The CDR3 protein is CASRDRGVYGYTF. The CDR3 coding sequence is TGTGCCAGCAGGGACAGGGGAGTTTATGGCTACACCTTC.

The J gene is TRBJ2-7, the V gene TRBV24-1, with D tentatively TRBD1 (6 bases). The germline V gene has CDR1 KGHDR and CDR2 SFDVKD. The length of the CDR3 is 16 residues. Trimming took 3 bases from V and 0 from J, leaving 14 bases between them. CDR3 nucleotide sequence: TGTGCCACCAGTGATCACAGGGCTAGGAGCTCCTACGAGCAGTACTTC. This translates into CATSDHRARSSYEQYF.

This chain uses TRBV6-2 or TRBV6-3 with TRBJ2-7, with TRBD2 identical over 10 bases. Germline CDR1 and CDR2: MNHEY and SVGEGT. The CDR3 is made up of 16 amino acids. The V and J ends lost 2 bases and 6 bases, in that order; junction bases with no gene match: 10. CDR3 bases: TGTGCCAGCAGTTACGTAGCGGGAGGACCCAGGGGCGAGCAGTACTTC. Protein: CASSYVAGGPRGEQYF.

This clone was detected only once. The rearrangement links TRBV28 to TRBJ1-1, with D hard to call. Deletions cut 2 bases from V and 11 bases from J, with 12 bases between. The CDR3 consists of 12 residues. Germline V gene sequence: CDR1 MDHEN, CDR2 SYDVKM. Written as DNA, the CDR3 is TGTGCCAGCAGTTTAGGGCCGGCGGTGGCTTTCTTT. Protein product: CASSLGPAVAFF.

J is TRBJ2-3 and V is TRBV5-1; 8 bases align to TRBD2. This CDR3 region has 16 residues. CDR1 is SGHRS, CDR2 YFSETQ, per germline. Trimming removed 3 bases from V and 1 base from J; junction bases left unmatched: 7. The CDR3 bases are TGCGCCAGCAGCTCCGGGACTAGGACAGGCACAGATACGCAGTATTTT. Its protein product is CASSSGTRTGTDTQYF.

The chain has TRBV7-6 and TRBJ2-3, with D possibly matching TRBD2 (5 bases). Trimming removed 5 bases from V and 10 bases from J, with 19 bases in between. CDR3 length equals 14 residues. CDR1 is SGHVS and CDR2 is FNYEAQ in the germline V gene. The CDR3 loop reads CASSNSRAGGAQYF. In nucleotides, the CDR3 is TGTGCCAGCAGCAATTCAAGGGCGGGTGGAGCGCAGTATTTT.

The table lists this clone with a count of one. V gene TRBV4-1 combines with J gene TRBJ1-2; the D is unclear. The CDR3 runs 13 residues. The germline V gene encodes CDR1 MGHRA and CDR2 YSYEKL. V shed 1 base and J shed 5 bases, with 8 bases lying between them. The CDR3 sequence: CASSQVPRYGYTF. The DNA of the CDR3 is TGCGCCAGCAGCCAAGTCCCCCGATATGGCTACACCTTC.

This clone was seen only once. This chain uses TRBV11-2 with TRBJ2-1; TRBD2 agrees at 9 bases. This CDR3 region has 15 residues. Germline CDR1 SGHAT, CDR2 FQNNGV. The V segment lost 3 bases and the J segment 6 bases; nucleotides outside the gene matches: 6. CDR3 residues: CASSLREGRGNEQFF. The CDR3 DNA is TGTGCCAGCAGCTTGCGGGAGGGCCGAGGCAATGAGCAGTTCTTC.

The V call is TRBV14, the J call TRBJ2-7, with D hard to call. The CDR3 runs to 17 residues. V was trimmed by 1 base and J by 1 base, leaving 17 bases between them. Germline CDR1 is SGHDN and CDR2 is FVKESK. In nucleotides, the CDR3 is TGTGCCAGCAGCCAAGGATGGACCGCCCTAGGGTCCTACGAGCAGTACTTC. It is translated as CASSQGWTALGSYEQYF.

This chain joins TRBV9 and TRBJ2-7, with 9 bases fitting TRBD2. The CDR3 sequence is 15 residues long. Trimming took 6 bases from V and 2 from J; bases not matched to a gene: 9. Germline CDR1 and CDR2: SGDLS and YYNGEE. The DNA of the CDR3 is TGTGCCAGCACCCCAGGGGCGGGAGGGCCCTACGAGCAGTACTTC. Protein: CASTPGAGGPYEQYF.

This chain links TRBV18 with TRBJ2-2; D is unresolved. The CDR3 runs to 15 residues. Germline V gene sequence: CDR1 KGHSH, CDR2 LQKENI. Trimming removed 0 bases from V and 4 bases from J, with 9 bases in between. The CDR3 coding sequence is TGTGCCAGCTCACCACCGAACAGATTCACCGGGGAGCTGTTTTTT. Protein product: CASSPPNRFTGELFF. Complete variable domain (other parts from reference TRBV18 and TRBJ2-2): NAGVMQNPRHLVRRRGQEARLRCSPMKGHSHVYWYRQLPEEGLKFMVYLQKENIIDESGMPKERFSAEFPKEGPSILRIQQVVRGDSAAYFCASSPPNRFTGELFFGEGSRLTVL.

The V call is TRBV5-6, the J call TRBJ1-2; no firm D call. Germline V gives CDR1 SGHDT, CDR2 YYEEEE. The V and J ends lost 0 bases and 3 bases respectively, with 6 bases between them. This CDR3 spans 13 amino acids. CDR3 loop: CASSLARDYGYTF. The CDR3 DNA is TGTGCCAGCAGCTTGGCGCGGGACTATGGCTACACCTTC.

J is TRBJ1-2 and V is TRBV11-3; possible D gene TRBD1, 5 bases. This CDR3 region has 12 residues. V was clipped by 5 bases and J by 8 bases, with 12 bases between them. CDR1 is SGHNT, CDR2 YENEEA, per germline. The CDR3 nucleotides read TGTGCCAGCAGCGGCCGGGACGGCGGCTACACCTTC. Amino acids: CASSGRDGGYTF.

V is TRBV7-9 and J is TRBJ1-1; D is perhaps TRBD1 (5 bases). Between the trimmed V and J ends, which lost 5 bases and 4 bases, there was a span of 11 bases. The CDR3 runs to 13 residues. CDR1 is SEHNR and CDR2 is FQNEAQ in the germline V gene (reference sequence). In DNA form, the CDR3 reads TGTGCCAGCAGCCCGAGGGGCGGCACTGAAGCTTTCTTT. Amino acids: CASSPRGGTEAFF.

The V gene is TRBV11-2, the J gene TRBJ2-5; D is perhaps TRBD1 (5 bases). The CDR3 length is 16 residues. Germline CDR1 is SGHAT and CDR2 is FQNNGV. V was shortened by 4 bases and J by 1 base, with 16 bases between the two germline ends. CDR3 protein: CASSSQSQDLQETQYF. The CDR3 DNA sequence: TGTGCCAGCAGCTCACAATCACAGGACCTCCAAGAGACCCAGTACTTC.

The V call is TRBV6-6, the J call TRBJ2-7, with TRBD1 matching over 9 bases. J lost 5 bases, V lost 6 bases, and 5 bases had no gene match. The CDR3 loop spans 13 amino acids. Germline V gives CDR1 MNHNY, CDR2 SVGAGI (reference sequence). This CDR3 reads CASRLRDRDEQYF. The CDR3 nucleotides read TGTGCCAGCAGACTTAGGGACAGGGACGAGCAGTACTTC.